What follows are 29 T cell receptor beta chains derived from one specimen sequenced in a study of immune evolution from preneoplasia to lung adenocarcinoma. Method: immunoSEQ multiplex PCR; TCRdb's copy keeps in-frame clones and lacks some. Of several thousand clones listed, about 81% are singletons. Sequenced material: FFPE invasive lung adenocarcinoma tissue. The receptor set was obtained from a person between 50 and 60 years old with lung adenocarcinoma.

V is TRBV6-5 and J is TRBJ2-5, with TRBD2 as a possible D gene (6 bases). The germline V and J ends were trimmed by 6 bases and 4 bases, with 15 bases remaining between them. Germline CDR1 and CDR2: MNHEY and SVGAGI. CDR3 length: 14 residues. CDR3 region: CASRVGRGSETQYF. DNA of the CDR3: TGTGCCAGCAGGGTGGGCCGGGGGTCAGAGACCCAGTACTTC.

The chain recombines TRBV29-1 with TRBJ1-3, with D hard to call. The CDR3 runs to 14 residues. V was clipped by 2 bases and J by 8 bases, with 16 bases between them. Looked up from germline, CDR1 is SQVTM and CDR2 is ANQGSEA. CDR3 in DNA: TGCAGCGTTGAACTGGCAGGCCCCTCGGACACCATATATTTT. It specifies CSVELAGPSDTIYF. The full variable domain, completed using reference TRBV29-1 and TRBJ1-3, is SAVISQKPSRDICQRGTSLTIQCQVDSQVTMMFWYRQQPGQSLTLIATANQGSEATYESGFVIDKFPISRPNLTFSTLTVSNMSPEDSSIYLCSVELAGPSDTIYFGEGSWLTVV.

V is TRBV5-1 and J is TRBJ2-3, with 7 nucleotides matching TRBD2. Germline V lookup: CDR1 SGHRS, CDR2 YFSETQ. The ends lost 4 bases at V and 0 bases at J; junction bases unmatched: 8. This CDR3 spans 16 amino acids. CDR3 coding DNA: TGCGCCAGCAGCGCGAGGGACTACTCGAGCACAGATACGCAGTATTTT. Translation: CASSARDYSSTDTQYF.

V is TRBV6-6 and J is TRBJ1-1, with D unresolved. The V gene's germline CDR1 is MNHNY and CDR2 SVGAGI (reference sequence). Trimming stripped 6 bases from V and 2 bases from J, with 1 base between. The CDR3 totals 10 residues. For the CDR3, the DNA is TGTGCCAGCAGAAACACTGAAGCTTTCTTT. Protein sequence: CASRNTEAFF.

The table lists this clone with a count of one. V is TRBV30 and J is TRBJ1-5; 11 nucleotides align to TRBD1. This CDR3 contains 14 residues. Germline V gives CDR1 GTSNPN, CDR2 SVGIG (reference sequence). With 3 bases clipped from V and 6 bases from J, the junction kept 4 bases outside the gene matches. The CDR3 nucleotides read TGTGCCTGGAGGGGACAGGGGGGGAGTCAGCCCCAGCATTTT. Its protein is CAWRGQGGSQPQHF. Variable domain in full (rest from reference TRBV30 and TRBJ1-5): SQTIHQWPATLVQPVGSPLSLECTVEGTSNPNLYWYRQAAGRGLQLLFYSVGIGQISSEVPQNLSASRPQDRQFILSSKKLLLSDSGFYLCAWRGQGGSQPQHFGDGTRLSIL.

The chain couples TRBV2 to TRBJ2-7; the match to TRBD1 covers 8 bases. The CDR3 extends over 13 amino acids. CDR1 SNHLY and CDR2 FYNNEI come from the germline V gene. Unmatched junction bases numbered 6, after V lost 4 bases and J lost 7 bases. CDR3 region: CASSGQGAGEQYF. The DNA of the CDR3 is TGTGCCAGCAGTGGGCAGGGGGCTGGGGAGCAGTACTTC.

This clone was detected once. The gene calls are TRBV7-3 and TRBJ2-1; 7 bases agree with TRBD2. J gave up 4 bases and V 4 bases, and 7 bases lay outside the gene matches. Germline lookup yields CDR1 SGHTA and CDR2 FQGTGA. The CDR3 runs to 15 residues. Here the CDR3 reads CASSSGLKTYNEQFF. Here the CDR3 DNA reads TGTGCCAGCAGCTCGGGACTAAAAACTTACAATGAGCAGTTCTTC.

Here the CDR3 DNA reads TGTGCCAGCTCAGGGACAGGGAGGAATGGCTACACCTTC. The encoded protein is CASSGTGRNGYTF. The chain links TRBV28 to TRBJ1-2; 9 bases match TRBD1. The CDR3 runs 13 residues. The germline V gene has CDR1 MDHEN and CDR2 SYDVKM. V lost 8 bases, J lost 6 bases, and 7 bases stayed unmatched.

The rearrangement links TRBV7-9 to TRBJ1-4; no clear D. CDR3 length: 13 amino acids. Trimming shortened V by 5 bases and J by 8 bases, and 12 bases separated the two germline ends. Looked up from germline, CDR1 is SEHNR and CDR2 is FQNEAQ (reference sequence). Here the CDR3 reads CASSLGRVEKLFF. Here the CDR3 DNA reads TGTGCCAGCAGCCTCGGGAGGGTCGAAAAACTGTTTTTT.

This clone was counted only a few times. DNA of the CDR3: TGTGCCAGCAGCTTAAGGCCGAGAGATGAGCAGTTCTTC. Translating gives CASSLRPRDEQFF. V usage is TRBV7-3 and J usage is TRBJ2-1; D uncertain. The V and J ends lost 1 base and 8 bases respectively, with 9 bases between them. The CDR3 is made up of 13 amino acids. Germline lookup yields CDR1 SGHTA and CDR2 FQGTGA.

V usage is TRBV5-4 and J usage is TRBJ2-5, with D uncertain. V was shortened by 4 bases and J by 5 bases, with 6 bases between the two germline ends. Looked up from germline, CDR1 is SGHNT and CDR2 is YYREEE (reference sequence). This CDR3 has 11 residues. CDR3 residues: CASSLQETQYF. CDR3 nucleotide sequence: TGTGCCAGCAGCCTACAGGAGACCCAGTACTTC.

V and J are TRBV11-2 and TRBJ2-1, with a tentative D call TRBD1 (5 bases). The CDR3 extends over 13 amino acids. Trimming pared 1 base from V and 9 bases from J, leaving 10 bases between. CDR1 SGHAT and CDR2 FQNNGV come from the germline V gene. The CDR3 DNA follows: TGTGCCAGCAGCTTAGTAGGGGCCACTGAGCAGTTCTTC. The encoded protein is CASSLVGATEQFF. The full variable domain, its missing parts supplied by reference TRBV11-2 and TRBJ2-1, is EAGVAQSPRYKIIEKRQSVAFWCNPISGHATLYWYQQILGQGPKLLIQFQNNGVVDDSQLPKDRFSAERLKGVDSTLKIQPAKLEDSAVYLCASSLVGATEQFFGPGTRLTVL.

This clone was seen a single time. This sequence joins TRBV11-1 and TRBJ1-1, with D tentatively TRBD1 (5 bases). There are 14 residues in the CDR3. Trimming left V 2 bases short and J 4 bases short, with 11 bases between. Germline-derived CDR1 and CDR2 are SGHAT and FQDESV (reference sequence). In nucleotides, the CDR3 is TGTGCCAGCAGCTTATTTCTCGGGGGCACTGAAGCTTTCTTT. Translation gives CASSLFLGGTEAFF.

V gene TRBV23-1 combines with J gene TRBJ2-3; 9 nucleotides line up with TRBD2. TRBV23-1 is placed among ORFs of uncertain function. V dropped 7 bases and J dropped 0; count of bases not matched to a gene: 11. The CDR3 contains 17 residues. The CDR3 is CASIWSSGIGSTDTQYF. The DNA of the CDR3 is TGCGCCAGCATTTGGTCTAGCGGGATAGGGAGCACAGATACGCAGTATTTT.

The chain joins TRBV19 to TRBJ2-6; D ambiguous. This CDR3 spans 13 amino acids. Trimming removed 7 bases from V and 1 base from J, with 5 bases in between. Per germline, CDR1 LNHDA and CDR2 SQIVND (reference sequence). The CDR3 bases are TGTGCCAGTACTAAATCTGGGGCCAACGTCCTGACTTTC. Amino acids: CASTKSGANVLTF.

The chain recombines TRBV5-6 with TRBJ1-2, with D possibly matching TRBD1 (5 bases). Germline V gene data show CDR1 as SGHDT and CDR2 as YYEEEE. This CDR3 is 14 amino acids long. Trimming cost V 4 bases and J 5 bases, with 15 bases left between them. CDR3 nucleotide sequence: TGTGCCAGCAGCACCGGACGGGGGTTATATGGCTACACCTTC. It encodes CASSTGRGLYGYTF. The full variable domain, in which reference TRBV5-6 and TRBJ1-2 provide the parts outside the CDR3, is DAGVTQSPTHLIKTRGQQVTLRCSPKSGHDTVSWYQQALGQGPQFIFQYYEEEERQRGNFPDRFSGHQFPNYSSELNVNALLLGDSALYLCASSTGRGLYGYTFGSGTRLTVV.

J is TRBJ2-1 and V is TRBV4-1, with TRBD2 matching over 13 bases. Germline CDR1 MGHRA, CDR2 YSYEKL. With 4 bases clipped from V and 1 base from J, the junction kept 10 bases outside the gene matches. This CDR3 is built from 19 residues. The CDR3 is CASSPYELAGGPSYNEQFF. CDR3 DNA sequence: TGCGCCAGCAGCCCGTACGAACTAGCGGGAGGGCCATCCTACAATGAGCAGTTCTTC.

The V and J genes are TRBV20-1 and TRBJ2-7; possibly TRBD2 for D (5 bases). This CDR3 spans 11 amino acids. Germline CDR1 and CDR2: DFQATT and SNEGSKA (reference sequence). V lost 3 bases and J lost 6, with 9 bases in between. CDR3 sequence: CSASQSGEQYF. CDR3 bases: TGCAGTGCTAGCCAGAGCGGCGAGCAGTACTTC.

V gene TRBV6-1 combines with J gene TRBJ2-7; 7 bases are a match to TRBD2. The CDR3 is made up of 14 amino acids. Losses at the gene ends were 7 bases for V and 0 bases for J; bases not matched to a gene: 6. The germline V gene has CDR1 MNHNS and CDR2 SASEGT. The CDR3 reads CASIKSGTSYEQYF. CDR3 sequence (DNA): TGTGCCAGCATAAAAAGCGGGACCTCCTACGAGCAGTACTTC.

This clone was observed a handful of times. The CDR3 sequence is CARRNIVVNKVGTF. CDR3 DNA sequence: TGTGCCAGAAGAAACATAGTGGTGAACAAAGTCGGGACTTTC. This chain joins TRBV5-3 and TRBJ2-6; no clear D gene. TRBV5-3 carries the ORF label, with uncertain function. With 5 bases removed from V and 18 bases from J, the gap between germline ends came to 24 bases. The CDR3 extends over 14 amino acids.

In DNA, the CDR3 is TGTGCCTGGAGTGTACTAGCGGGAAATGAGCAGTTCTTC. It yields the protein CAWSVLAGNEQFF. The chain joins TRBV30 to TRBJ2-1; 10 bases align to TRBD2. CDR3 length: 13 residues. CDR1 and CDR2 from the germline V gene are GTSNPN and SVGIG (reference sequence). V was clipped by 0 bases and J by 7 bases; unmatched bases: 0. Together with reference TRBV30 and TRBJ2-1, the CDR3 gives the full variable domain: SQTIHQWPATLVQPVGSPLSLECTVEGTSNPNLYWYRQAAGRGLQLLFYSVGIGQISSEVPQNLSASRPQDRQFILSSKKLLLSDSGFYLCAWSVLAGNEQFFGPGTRLTVL.

The V and J genes are TRBV7-9 and TRBJ2-1, with D perhaps being TRBD1 or TRBD2 (6 bases each). V was shortened by 4 bases and J by 4 bases, with 14 bases between the two germline ends. The CDR3 covers 15 residues. The germline V gene encodes CDR1 SEHNR and CDR2 FQNEAQ (reference sequence). The CDR3: CASSSLGGGYNEQFF. The DNA of the CDR3 is TGTGCCAGCAGCTCATTAGGAGGGGGTTACAATGAGCAGTTCTTC.

The sample holds a few counts of this clone. This rearrangement joins TRBV15 to TRBJ2-3; weak D call: TRBD2 (5 bases). Trimming took off 0 bases at V and 3 bases at J, with 7 bases between the two ends. The CDR3 is 14 amino acids. The germline V gene has CDR1 LNHNV and CDR2 YYDKDF (reference sequence). CDR3 residues: CATSRDTRTDTQYF. CDR3 bases: TGTGCCACCAGCAGAGACACTAGGACAGATACGCAGTATTTT.

The J gene is TRBJ1-5, the V gene TRBV4-1; D ambiguous. The CDR3 sequence is 15 residues long. Between the trimmed V and J ends, which lost 6 bases and 0 bases, there was a span of 12 bases. Germline-derived CDR1 and CDR2 are MGHRA and YSYEKL. In DNA form, the CDR3 reads TGCGCCAGCAGTTTTCAGGAGGATAGCAATCAGCCCCAGCATTTT. Translation gives CASSFQEDSNQPQHF.

The J gene is TRBJ2-1, the V gene TRBV9, with TRBD1 as a possible D gene (5 bases). The V gene lost 0 bases and the J gene lost 3 bases, with 10 bases spanning the gap. This CDR3 spans 15 amino acids. From germline, CDR1 is SGDLS and CDR2 YYNGEE. The CDR3 protein is CASSVEPGFYNEQFF. CDR3 bases: TGTGCCAGCAGCGTAGAGCCAGGGTTCTACAATGAGCAGTTCTTC.

The genes are TRBV10-3 and TRBJ1-2; D gene ambiguous. The V end lost 3 bases, the J end lost 8 bases, and 7 bases lay between the germline ends. The germline V gene has CDR1 ENHRY and CDR2 SYGVKD. This CDR3 comprises 11 residues. The CDR3 bases are TGTGCCATCAGTGACCTGGGGGGCTACACCTTC. Translation: CAISDLGGYTF.

The rearrangement links TRBV5-8 to TRBJ2-2; D may be TRBD1 (6 bases). Germline V CDR1 and CDR2: SGHTS, YDEGEE. V was pared by 4 bases and J by 9 bases, with 10 bases between. CDR3 size: 12 residues. In DNA, the CDR3 is TGTGCCAGCAGCCGCCGGGACAGGGAGCTGTTTTTT. It is translated as CASSRRDRELFF.

This clone was seen only a few times. The V gene is TRBV10-1, the J gene TRBJ2-7; 7 nucleotides match TRBD2. CDR3 length: 13 amino acids. Looked up from germline, CDR1 is WNHNN and CDR2 is SYGVQD (reference sequence). For the CDR3, the DNA is TGCGGAAGCGGGAATCCGCTTTGGTACGAGCAGTACTTC. Protein sequence: CGSGNPLWYEQYF.

The rearrangement uses TRBV5-1 and TRBJ2-1; unclear D gene. Germline loops: CDR1 SGHRS, CDR2 YFSETQ. The ends were cut back, 1 base at V and 10 bases at J, with 9 bases in the middle. The CDR3 extends over 12 amino acids. CDR3 sequence: CASSLNKQEQFF. The CDR3 nucleotides are TGCGCCAGCAGCTTGAACAAACAGGAGCAGTTCTTC.